These 2 T cell receptor beta chains were sequenced from one sample in a study of read filtering for tumor transcriptome and immune sequencing. Molecular barcoded adaptors covering alpha/delta and beta/gamma chains were used on about 390 ng RNA. TCRdb called the reads again in MiXCR, with one record for every CDR3 protein. Of more than 35,000 distinct CDR3 sequences in the sample, roughly 10% were seen once. The sequenced sample consisted of a population of CD138-negative cells sorted from bone marrow. These receptors were collected from a donor aged 40 or older with multiple myeloma.

This clonotype appeared a few times. This may stem from a read error, because a much larger clone lies one nucleotide away. The genes are TRBV7-7 and TRBJ2-2; D perhaps matches TRBD2 (5 bases). The germline gives CDR1 SSHAT, CDR2 FNYEAQ (reference sequence). This CDR3 spans 14 amino acids. DNA for the CDR3: TGTGCTAGCAGCTTAGACATCTCCCCCGGGGAGCTGTCTTTT. Protein sequence: CASSLDISPGELSF.

DNA of the CDR3: TGTGCCAGCAGTTTTGACAGAAAGGGAACGCAGTATTTT. This gives the protein CASSFDRKGTQYF. The chain is built from TRBV12-3 or TRBV12-4 and TRBJ2-3; possibly TRBD1 for D (5 bases). CDR3 size: 13 residues. V was pared by 3 bases and J by 9 bases, with 13 bases between.